This T cell receptor (beta chain) was found in a study of chemoradiotherapy in HPV16-positive cancers. The study's findings and limits: Candidate HPV-specific clones and E7-related TCR motifs grew in tumor during treatment.

Germline CDR1 and CDR2: SGHDT and YYEEEE. This CDR3 contains 14 residues. The V end lost 1 base, the J end lost 2 bases, and 10 bases lay between the germline ends. The assay was immunoSEQ multiplex PCR, and TCRdb's table has in-frame clones only and misses some. The sample carries approximately 15,000 clones, 78% recorded once. This clone came up a few times. Its antigen is as yet unknown. Samples were taken several times over chemoradiotherapy. Sample acquisition took place from a patient who underwent chemoradiotherapy. The chain uses TRBV5-6 and TRBJ2-7; D uncertain. This receptor was obtained from a human donor with HPV-associated anogenital cancer. CDR3 DNA: TGTGCCAGCAGCTTGTTCTCAGATCCCTACGAGCAGTACTTC. As protein: CASSLFSDPYEQYF.